The entry below gives a single T cell receptor (beta chain) sequence along with its context. Its specificity is unknown. This sample is drawn from a study of cytomegalovirus exposure and HLA in healthy donors. V dropped 7 bases and J dropped 8; count of bases not matched to a gene: 13. CDR1 and CDR2 (germline): MNHNS, SASEGT. This CDR3 comprises 15 residues. PCR employed 60 Vbeta and 13 Jbeta primers. Produced via immunoSEQ multiplex PCR; TCRdb's table is partial and in-frame only. The table shows roughly 120,000 clones, with around four fifths occurring only once. Findings and caveats of the study: Among TCR beta chains of equal frequency, HLA-associated ones were more clonally expanded in a later analysis. Most observed TCR sequences were rare, whereas some public TCRs were detected in many donors.

The sample comprised PBMCs. The rearrangement joins TRBV6-1 to TRBJ1-4; 7 nucleotides agree with TRBD1. The sequence derives from a male donor in good health and CMV-seropositive. CDR3 bases: TGTGCCAGCACCCTAAACAGGGGAAGTCACGAAAAACTGTTTTTT. It is translated as CASTLNRGSHEKLFF.